This TCR beta chain was identified in a study of blood T cells in healthy people across ages (dated by TCRdb to between 2015 and 2016). Broadly, across the study: In model experiments, roughly one uniquely barcoded TCR beta cDNA molecule per two T cells was captured by template switching. Four age groups were formed from the donors: young (average roughly 15 years), middle-aged (roughly 38), aged (over 55) and long-lived (approximately 80). Age-related changes in TCR beta repertoire diversity were measured in the study by deep sequencing normalized with unique cDNA molecular identifiers. Using the same blood draw, the study looked at two additional independent replicas of 1 million unique cDNA reads for two donors, one aged 18 to 29 and the other aged 80 or older. To avoid experimental bias, donors of different ages were spread randomly across the sequencing lanes.

Taken from the germline V gene (reference sequence), the CDR1 and CDR2 loops are SEHNR and FQNEAQ. V and J lose 7 bases and 4 bases, and a span of 16 bases separates them. The CDR3 sequence holds 14 residues, the cysteine and phenylalanine included. Only the CDR3 DNA stays, 42 bases, in frame from base 1. The donors were roughly 39 Caucasian individuals from Russia, aged roughly 6 to 100 years, who were systemically healthy. Each donor gave ten milliliters of peripheral blood, collected into EDTA-treated Vacutainer tubes. Ficoll-Paque density-gradient centrifugation was used to isolate PBMCs, with at least 6 million per sample. Trizol reagent was used to extract total RNA from the PBMCs, yielding at least 5 micrograms per sample. Naive CD45RAhigh/CD27high T cell percentages were measured by flow cytometry on a PBMC aliquot from every donor. This clonotype was observed a few times. What this receptor recognizes is not known. Per-base qualities were not stored, and no clone one base away is much larger.

The library was made by 5' RACE. The sequencing machine was an Illumina HiSeq 2500. A second PCR of roughly 7 to 12 cycles was run with a J-beta primer mix and a sample-barcoded 5' primer. Each TCR beta cDNA molecule received a unique molecular identifier from a template-switch 5' adaptor carrying 12 random nucleotides. Each sample yielded at least 3 million CDR3-containing paired-end reads. All of the RNA was converted into first-strand cDNA using the Mint cDNA synthesis kit, with a TRBC-specific oligonucleotide serving as the primer. All cDNA was treated with uracil-DNA glycosylase and then went through a first 18-cycle PCR with the universal primers M1SS and BC2_uni_R. Per the original workflow: For normalization, 1 million high-quality reads, each with a distinct molecular identifier, were randomly selected from each sample. Instead of being binned into consensus sequences, reads with shared molecular identifiers were discarded. CDR3 identification, clonotype clustering and error correction used MiTCR with a Q25 quality threshold and the strictest error-elimination algorithm. A nonparametric unseen species model using Euler transformation provided a lower-bound estimate of total TCR beta diversity. Through fastp at Q25 and MiXCR, TCRdb rebuilt clones from the public reads, retaining in-frame beta chains. Rows with one shared CDR3 protein collapse into an entry with the most common genes and DNA. The V and J calls, along with clone size, are taken from TCRdb and not from the paper's own processing. This sample comprises about 1.6 million distinct CDR3 sequences, about 31% of them detected only once. 11% of the sample is held by the ten biggest clonotypes.

Points the paper makes about the study in general: Estimates of total diversity based on one million sequenced T cells were regarded as lower bounds and as underestimates. Observed TCR beta diversity per million T cells fell roughly linearly with age, and a significant reduction was already apparent by age around 39. Compared with the aged group, more naive CD4+ T cells, fewer expanded clones and increased TCR diversity were shown by the long-lived group, suggesting age selection. Observed TCR beta diversity correlated strongly with the percentage of naive T cells measured by flow cytometry. Since profiling was done on bulk unsorted PBMCs, naive and antigen-experienced compartments could not be conclusively compared. Donor CMV infection status was unknown, potentially confounding age-related changes in expanded clonotypes.

Sequencing used blood. Recombination joined TRBV7-9 with TRBJ1-2, with TRBD1 tentatively as D gene (5 bases match). The receptor was isolated from a woman aged 30 to 39 in good health. The CDR3 region has the sequence CASTTTGDPYGYTF. The nucleotide sequence is given as TGTGCCAGCACCACAACGGGGGACCCCTATGGCTACACCTTC.